This entry lists 17 T cell receptor beta chains sequenced from one sample in a study of control samples from healthy donors and cancer patients (TCRdb year 2020). Libraries were built with the immunoSEQ multiplex PCR assay. The table was pulled from immuneACCESS by TCRdb, which kept in-frame rearrangements only. Such tables lose some clones; where checked, under half of the loss comes from unresolved V genes, and the rest has no known cause. The sample table lists 100,000 to 150,000 clones, around 90% of them with a count of one. Together, the top ten hold about 2.5% of the sample. The sequenced material came from blood. These receptors all come from a man aged 35 to 55 in good health.

This chain links TRBV5-1 with TRBJ2-3, with TRBD2 as a possible D gene (6 bases). Trimming left V 0 bases short and J 1 base short, with 9 bases between. The germline gives CDR1 SGHRS, CDR2 YFSETQ. The CDR3 extends over 15 amino acids. CDR3 in amino acids: CASSLDGTGTDTQYF. The CDR3 DNA is TGCGCCAGCAGCTTGGACGGGACTGGCACAGATACGCAGTATTTT.

This chain joins TRBV14 and TRBJ2-7; TRBD2 agrees at 9 bases. V lost 4 bases and J lost 4; bases outside the gene matches: 8. The CDR3 loop spans 15 amino acids. Germline CDR1 SGHDN, CDR2 FVKESK. CDR3 in DNA: TGTGCCAGCAGCCGCCCGCTAGCGGGGAAATACGAGCAGTACTTC. Residues: CASSRPLAGKYEQYF.

J is TRBJ2-5 and V is TRBV28; 7 bases align to TRBD2. The V segment lost 5 bases and the J segment 4 bases; nucleotides outside the gene matches: 10. The CDR3 has 15 amino acids. The germline V gene encodes CDR1 MDHEN and CDR2 SYDVKM. CDR3: CASSGGGAGAETQYF. In DNA form, the CDR3 reads TGTGCCAGCAGTGGGGGGGGAGCGGGTGCAGAGACCCAGTACTTC.

This clone was recorded once. The chain has TRBV3-1 (or the pseudogene TRBV3-2) and TRBJ1-1; 7 bases fit TRBD1. The CDR3 length is 15 residues. V dropped 5 bases and J dropped 0; count of bases not matched to a gene: 6. Germline CDR1 reads LGHDT; CDR2 reads YNNKEL (reference sequence). CDR3: CASSFDRVLNTEAFF. CDR3 nucleotides: TGTGCCAGCAGCTTCGACAGGGTCTTGAACACTGAAGCTTTCTTT.

The chain recombines TRBV12-3 or TRBV12-4 with TRBJ2-7; D possibly corresponds to TRBD1 (6 bases). Trimming took 2 bases from V and 3 from J, leaving 8 bases between them. This CDR3 region has 13 residues. This chain's CDR3 is CASSLRTVYEQYF. CDR3 DNA sequence: TGTGCCAGCAGTTTAAGGACAGTCTACGAGCAGTACTTC.

This chain links TRBV2 with TRBJ1-2; D ambiguous. The CDR3 is 13 amino acids. Trimming took off 1 base at V and 13 bases at J, with 16 bases between the two ends. The germline V gene encodes CDR1 SNHLY and CDR2 FYNNEI. This chain's CDR3 is CASSEGLADRRTF. The CDR3 DNA is TGTGCCAGCAGTGAAGGGTTGGCAGATCGACGCACCTTC. Together with reference TRBV2 and TRBJ1-2, the CDR3 gives the full variable domain: EPEVTQTPSHQVTQMGQEVILRCVPISNHLYFYWYRQILGQKVEFLVSFYNNEISEKSEIFDDQFSVERPDGSNFTLKIRSTKLEDSAMYFCASSEGLADRRTFGSGTRLTVV.

The chain joins TRBV6-5 to TRBJ2-3; D gene uncertain. Trimming left V 7 bases short and J 3 bases short, with 14 bases between. This CDR3 has 14 residues. In germline, CDR1 is MNHEY, CDR2 SVGAGI. As DNA, the CDR3 is TGTGCCAGCACCCAAAGGTTTGGGACAGATACGCAGTATTTT. Translating it yields CASTQRFGTDTQYF.

DNA for the CDR3: TGCAGCGTTGACGACAGGGACTATGGCTACACCTTC. Translating gives CSVDDRDYGYTF. V usage is TRBV29-1 and J usage is TRBJ1-2; 7 nucleotides line up with TRBD1. From germline, CDR1 is SQVTM and CDR2 ANQGSEA. The CDR3 length is 12 residues. Trimming at V came to 3 bases and at J to 3 bases, leaving 1 base not matched to a gene.

This chain uses TRBV9 with TRBJ1-3; no reliable D call. The CDR3 loop spans 15 amino acids. V lost 0 bases, J lost 0 bases, and 7 bases lay in between. Per germline, CDR1 SGDLS and CDR2 YYNGEE. For the CDR3, the DNA is TGTGCCAGCAGCGTAGACGGTAGCTCTGGAAACACCATATATTTT. Its translation is CASSVDGSSGNTIYF.

V gene TRBV4-1 combines with J gene TRBJ2-2; TRBD2 is a possible D gene (6 bases). The germline V gene has CDR1 MGHRA and CDR2 YSYEKL. Trimming took 3 bases from V and 8 from J, leaving 19 bases between them. The CDR3 length is 16 residues. CDR3 amino acids: CASSHSRLDSQGELFF. CDR3 DNA sequence: TGCGCCAGCAGCCACAGCCGACTAGACAGTCAAGGGGAGCTGTTTTTT.

This clone was seen only a few times. The V call is TRBV7-8, the J call TRBJ2-7; maybe TRBD2 (5 bases). Germline CDR1 and CDR2: SGHVS and FQNEAQ. With 3 bases removed from V and 3 bases from J, the gap between germline ends came to 15 bases. The CDR3 is 15 residues long. CDR3: CASSFTGIKHYEQYF. In DNA form, the CDR3 reads TGTGCCAGCAGCTTCACCGGGATAAAACACTACGAGCAGTACTTC.

The genes are TRBV20-1 and TRBJ1-2; 8 bases are shared with TRBD1. Germline CDR1 is DFQATT and CDR2 is SNEGSKA (reference sequence). The V gene end was trimmed by 3 bases and the J gene end by 10 bases; junction bases not matched to a gene: 7. The CDR3 runs to 12 residues. CDR3 amino acids: CSASRGTGLYTF. The CDR3 coding sequence is TGCAGTGCTAGTAGAGGGACAGGTCTCTACACCTTC.

The rearrangement uses TRBV9 and TRBJ2-6, with D hard to call. Germline V gene sequence: CDR1 SGDLS, CDR2 YYNGEE. The germline V and J ends were trimmed by 0 bases and 1 base, with 8 bases remaining between them. CDR3 length equals 16 residues. CDR3 coding DNA: TGTGCCAGCAGCGTAGCTGGCGGATCTGGGGCCAACGTCCTGACTTTC. Its translation: CASSVAGGSGANVLTF.

This chain joins TRBV10-3 and TRBJ1-6; no reliable D call. Germline loops: CDR1 ENHRY, CDR2 SYGVKD. V was cut by 0 bases and J by 7 bases, with 10 bases left in between. CDR3 length: 15 residues. The CDR3 coding sequence is TGTGCCATCAGTGAGTCCAAGGTCAGAAATTCACCCCTCCACTTT. This encodes CAISESKVRNSPLHF.

This chain links TRBV9 with TRBJ1-6, with unresolved D. The CDR3 runs to 13 residues. CDR1 and CDR2 from the germline V gene are SGDLS and YYNGEE. Trimming took 5 bases from V and 10 from J, leaving 13 bases between them. The CDR3: CASSVSVGSPLHF. The CDR3 nucleotides are TGTGCCAGCAGTGTCTCGGTGGGGTCACCCCTCCACTTT. Using reference TRBV9 and TRBJ1-6 for the parts outside the CDR3, the full variable domain is DSGVTQTPKHLITATGQRVTLRCSPRSGDLSVYWYQQSLDQGLQFLIQYYNGEERAKGNILERFSAQQFPDLHSELNLSSLELGDSALYFCASSVSVGSPLHFGNGTRLTVT.

The chain recombines TRBV10-1 with TRBJ2-3; D unclear. Germline-derived CDR1 and CDR2 are WNHNN and SYGVQD (reference sequence). The CDR3 is 14 amino acids. The V gene lost 0 bases and the J gene lost 8 bases, with 12 bases spanning the gap. CDR3 nucleotide sequence: TGCGCCAGCAGTGAGTCGTTATCGAGTGGTACGCAGTATTTT. It encodes CASSESLSSGTQYF.

The gene calls are TRBV10-3 and TRBJ1-1, with D possibly being TRBD1 (6 bases). The CDR3 runs to 13 residues. The V end lost 3 bases, the J end lost 6 bases, and 11 bases lay between the germline ends. In germline, CDR1 is ENHRY, CDR2 SYGVKD. The CDR3 region has the DNA TGTGCCATCAGTGAAAGGGGGGGGGCTGAAGCTTTCTTT. Residues: CAISERGGAEAFF.